The next 30 T cell receptor beta chains were all read from a single sample in a study of T-cell reconstitution after alpha-beta-depleted transplantation in children. The authors prepared the TCRbeta library with unique molecular identifiers. Each CDR3 protein gets one entry after TCRdb re-called the PCR reads with MiXCR. The sample has hundreds of thousands of distinct CDR3 sequences; around 16% are singletons. The sample consisted of PBMCs from the stem cell graft donor, taken from the stem cell graft. These receptors were obtained from a human donor who donated a stem cell graft to a child with acute myeloid leukemia.

This clonotype was seen at least ten times. The V gene is TRBV29-1, the J gene TRBJ1-5; 11 bases are shared with TRBD1. Germline V gene sequence: CDR1 SQVTM, CDR2 ANQGSEA. The CDR3 consists of 13 residues. The J segment lost 5 bases and the V segment lost 7 bases, leaving 4 bases of the junction unmatched. The CDR3, as DNA: TGCAGCGCCGGGGGACAGGGGGATCAGCCCCAGCATTTT. This sequence encodes CSAGGQGDQPQHF.

The table lists this clonotype with many counts. The chain links TRBV20-1 to TRBJ1-2, with 8 nucleotides matching TRBD1. CDR3 size: 13 residues. CDR1 is DFQATT, CDR2 SNEGSKA, per germline (reference sequence). The ends lost 4 bases at V and 4 bases at J; junction bases unmatched: 5. CDR3 sequence (DNA): TGCAGTGCTAACAGGGGGAGCTCCTATGGCTACACCTTC. This sequence encodes CSANRGSSYGYTF.

This clonotype was seen at least ten times. The chain is built from TRBV5-5 and TRBJ2-1; 8 bases align to TRBD2. The germline CDR1 and CDR2 sequences are SGHKS and YYEKEE (reference sequence). J gave up 5 bases and V 2 bases, and 6 bases lay outside the gene matches. The CDR3 totals 15 residues. The CDR3 protein is CASSFLFGRDNEQFF. CDR3 nucleotides: TGTGCCAGCAGCTTCTTGTTCGGGAGGGACAATGAGCAGTTCTTC. Supplemented by reference TRBV5-5 and TRBJ2-1, the full variable domain reads DAGVTQSPTHLIKTRGQQVTLRCSPISGHKSVSWYQQVLGQGPQFIFQYYEKEERGRGNFPDRFSARQFPNYSSELNVNALLLGDSALYLCASSFLFGRDNEQFFGPGTRLTVL.

The rearrangement links TRBV20-1 to TRBJ2-3, with TRBD2 matching 7 bases. The CDR3 is 16 residues long. V gave up 1 base and J gave up 0 bases; unmatched junction bases: 7. Germline V CDR1 and CDR2: DFQATT, SNEGSKA (reference sequence). In DNA form, the CDR3 reads TGCAGTGCTAGAGTACTAGCGAAAGCTAGCACAGATACGCAGTATTTT. It translates to CSARVLAKASTDTQYF.

This clonotype was observed a handful of times. The chain links TRBV3-1 to TRBJ1-2, with a possible D match to TRBD1 (6 bases). CDR1 and CDR2 from the germline V gene are LGHDT and YNNKEL (reference sequence). The CDR3 consists of 19 residues. Trimming took 8 bases from V and 0 from J, leaving 28 bases between them. This CDR3 is CASCASLVTGPFSNYGYTF. The CDR3 DNA reads TGTGCCAGCTGTGCCTCTCTTGTTACAGGGCCTTTTTCTAACTATGGCTACACCTTC.

The sample holds many counts of this clonotype. V usage is TRBV5-1 and J usage is TRBJ2-3; D call uncertain. V was shortened by 0 bases and J by 0 bases, with 5 bases between the two germline ends. The CDR3 covers 14 residues. Germline values: CDR1 SGHRS, CDR2 YFSETQ. As DNA, the CDR3 is TGCGCCAGCAGCTTGGCGTCAAGCACAGATACGCAGTATTTT. It is translated as CASSLASSTDTQYF.

This clonotype was observed many times. The gene calls are TRBV10-3 and TRBJ2-7, with TRBD2 matching over 8 bases. Germline-derived CDR1 and CDR2 are ENHRY and SYGVKD. Trimming took 7 bases from V and 6 from J; bases not matched to a gene: 5. CDR3 size: 12 residues. CDR3 sequence: CAIKSGGGEQYV. CDR3 sequence (DNA): TGTGCCATCAAAAGCGGGGGCGGCGAGCAGTACGTC.

In this sample, this clonotype turned up a few times. The genes are TRBV6-1 and TRBJ2-2; weak D call: TRBD2 (5 bases). Germline V lookup: CDR1 MNHNS, CDR2 SASEGT. With 1 base removed from V and 5 bases from J, the gap between germline ends came to 14 bases. This CDR3 spans 16 amino acids. The CDR3 DNA reads as TGTGCCAGCAGTGAAGTCGAAGGGCGAGGGACCGGGGAGCTGTTTTTT. Protein product: CASSEVEGRGTGELFF.

This clonotype was seen a few times. The CDR3 region has the DNA TGTGCCAGCAGCTTGGGCGCGGGGAAAACCGGGGAGCTGTTTTTT. This gives the protein CASSLGAGKTGELFF. This sequence joins TRBV5-5 and TRBJ2-2; D possibly corresponds to TRBD2 (6 bases). The CDR3 extends over 15 amino acids. In germline, CDR1 is SGHKS, CDR2 YYEKEE (reference sequence). Trimming cost V 0 bases and J 5 bases, with 11 bases left between them.

This clonotype was found a few times. The gene calls are TRBV6-5 and TRBJ1-5, with D maybe TRBD1 (6 bases). Trimming shortened V by 6 bases and J by 5 bases, and 17 bases separated the two germline ends. Germline CDR1 is MNHEY and CDR2 is SVGAGI. This CDR3 contains 15 residues. CDR3 nucleotides: TGTGCCAGCAGGGGATTACAGGGCCCCTATCAGCCCCAGCATTTT. Translated, it gives CASRGLQGPYQPQHF.

Ten or more counts support this clonotype. The chain employs TRBV20-1 and TRBJ1-4; 8 bases map to TRBD1. Trimming at V came to 1 base and at J to 8 bases, leaving 6 bases not matched to a gene. CDR1 is DFQATT and CDR2 is SNEGSKA in the germline V gene (reference sequence). CDR3 size: 14 residues. CDR3 sequence (DNA): TGCAGTGCTAGAGCCGGGACAGGAAAGGAAAAACTGTTTTTT. Its translation: CSARAGTGKEKLFF.

This clonotype was counted between two and nine times. The chain is built from TRBV5-1 and TRBJ2-3; no clear D gene. This CDR3 is built from 17 residues. Germline V gene lookup returns CDR1 SGHRS and CDR2 YFSETQ. V gave up 1 base and J gave up 4 bases, with 19 bases separating them. CDR3 region: CASSLFDSEPLADTQYF. The CDR3, as DNA: TGCGCCAGCAGCTTGTTCGATTCCGAACCCCTCGCAGATACGCAGTATTTT. Together with reference TRBV5-1 and TRBJ2-3, the CDR3 gives the full variable domain: KAGVTQTPRYLIKTRGQQVTLSCSPISGHRSVSWYQQTPGQGLQFLFEYFSETQRNKGNFPGRFSGRQFSNSRSEMNVSTLELGDSALYLCASSLFDSEPLADTQYFGPGTRLTVL.

This chain uses TRBV7-8 with TRBJ2-3, with D perhaps being TRBD1 or TRBD2 (5 bases each). Germline CDR1 is SGHVS and CDR2 is FQNEAQ. There are 14 residues in the CDR3. Deletions cut 2 bases from V and 8 bases from J, with 14 bases between. The CDR3 DNA is TGTGCCAGCAGCTTACGGGACCAACTCGGTACGCAGTATTTT. Amino acids: CASSLRDQLGTQYF.

In its sample, this clonotype was seen a few times. This chain links TRBV7-2 with TRBJ1-3; TRBD1 might be the D (5 bases). The V and J ends lost 5 bases and 3 bases respectively, with 17 bases between them. Germline assignment: CDR1 SGHTA and CDR2 FQGNSA. The CDR3 sequence is 16 residues long. This CDR3 is CASSPHPGKDGNTIYF. The CDR3 DNA is TGTGCCAGCAGCCCTCATCCAGGGAAGGATGGAAACACCATATATTTT.

At least ten counts were recorded for this clonotype. This chain links TRBV5-6 with TRBJ2-7, with D hard to call. Germline lookup yields CDR1 SGHDT and CDR2 YYEEEE. The CDR3 totals 13 residues. V lost 2 bases, J lost 3 bases, and 9 bases lay in between. In DNA, the CDR3 is TGTGCCAGCAGCTTAGGCGATTTCTACGAGCAGTACGTC. This sequence encodes CASSLGDFYEQYV.

The table lists this clonotype with a few counts. The genes are TRBV12-3 or TRBV12-4 and TRBJ2-3; D is unclear. V dropped 7 bases and J dropped 2 bases, with 13 bases sitting between them. The CDR3 is made up of 14 amino acids. CDR3 sequence reads: CASKHRSNTDTQYF. The DNA for the CDR3 is TGTGCCAGCAAGCACAGATCAAACACAGATACGCAGTATTTT.

CDR3 sequence reads: CASRSSGSSYNEQFF. CDR3 coding DNA: TGTGCCAGCAGATCGAGCGGGTCCTCCTACAATGAGCAGTTCTTC. V and J are TRBV28 and TRBJ2-1; possible D gene TRBD2, 6 bases. Between the trimmed V and J ends, which lost 6 bases and 0 bases, there was a span of 12 bases. CDR3 size: 15 residues. Germline CDR1 and CDR2: MDHEN and SYDVKM.

This clonotype has a count of ten or more. V usage is TRBV29-1 and J usage is TRBJ1-1; perhaps TRBD1 as D (5 bases). Trimming stripped 7 bases from V and 1 base from J, with 10 bases between. The germline V gene encodes CDR1 SQVTM and CDR2 ANQGSEA. This CDR3 is 12 amino acids long. The CDR3 nucleotides read TGCAGCGCCGAAGGGGAGAACACTGAAGCTTTCTTT. It is translated as CSAEGENTEAFF.

This clonotype was counted a few times. This chain joins TRBV11-2 and TRBJ2-2, with D unresolved. The CDR3 totals 15 residues. CDR1 SGHAT and CDR2 FQNNGV come from the germline V gene. The ends were cut back, 5 bases at V and 0 bases at J, with 10 bases in the middle. The CDR3 is CASSPRRANTGELFF. The CDR3 DNA reads as TGTGCCAGCAGCCCCCGTCGTGCGAACACCGGGGAGCTGTTTTTT.

In its sample, this clonotype was seen a few times. V is TRBV7-2 and J is TRBJ2-3; D is possibly TRBD2 (5 bases). This CDR3 has 15 residues. Per the germline V gene, CDR1 is SGHTA and CDR2 is FQGNSA. V lost 6 bases and J lost 0, with 13 bases in between. CDR3 in amino acids: CASRLRGLSTDTQYF. In nucleotides, the CDR3 is TGTGCCAGCAGGTTACGGGGTTTAAGCACAGATACGCAGTATTTT.

The V and J genes are TRBV9 and TRBJ2-3; TRBD2 matches at 7 bases. The length of the CDR3 is 15 residues. Germline CDR1 reads SGDLS; CDR2 reads YYNGEE. With V trimmed by 6 bases and J by 5 bases, 12 bases remained unmatched. CDR3 region: CASTQSGVVGDTQYF. DNA of the CDR3: TGTGCCAGCACACAAAGCGGGGTCGTTGGAGATACGCAGTATTTT. The whole variable domain, filled in from reference TRBV9 and TRBJ2-3, reads DSGVTQTPKHLITATGQRVTLRCSPRSGDLSVYWYQQSLDQGLQFLIQYYNGEERAKGNILERFSAQQFPDLHSELNLSSLELGDSALYFCASTQSGVVGDTQYFGPGTRLTVL.

The chain joins TRBV7-8 to TRBJ1-4; tentatively, D is TRBD1 (6 bases). Deletions cut 1 base from V and 7 bases from J, with 13 bases between. This CDR3 comprises 15 residues. Germline CDR1 SGHVS, CDR2 FQNEAQ. The CDR3 region has the DNA TGTGCCAGCAGCTTAGGGGGGGCAAATGTTGAAAAACTGTTTTTT. The encoded protein is CASSLGGANVEKLFF.

The genes are TRBV10-3 and TRBJ2-1; 7 bases fit TRBD1. The CDR3 consists of 13 residues. V lost 4 bases, J lost 5 bases, and 2 bases stayed unmatched. The V gene's germline CDR1 is ENHRY and CDR2 SYGVKD. The CDR3 coding sequence is TGTGCCATCAGTGTAGGACAGGACAATGAGCAGTTCTTC. This translates into CAISVGQDNEQFF.

The rearrangement uses TRBV11-2 and TRBJ2-3; TRBD2 matches at 13 bases. This CDR3 region has 18 residues. From germline, CDR1 is SGHAT and CDR2 FQNNGV. V shed 5 bases and J 2 bases; nucleotides not matched to a gene: 10. This CDR3 reads CASSRGGLAGANTDTQYF. CDR3 DNA: TGTGCCAGCAGCCGAGGAGGACTAGCGGGAGCCAACACAGATACGCAGTATTTT.

The chain uses TRBV6-1 and TRBJ2-3; TRBD2 agrees at 10 bases. The CDR3 is made up of 16 amino acids. V shed 7 bases and J 3 bases; nucleotides not matched to a gene: 10. Per germline, CDR1 MNHNS and CDR2 SASEGT. The CDR3 region is CASMVSGGHGTDTQYF. The CDR3 bases are TGTGCCAGCATGGTTAGCGGGGGGCACGGGACAGATACGCAGTATTTT.

This clonotype was counted at least ten times. This sequence joins TRBV6-5 and TRBJ2-2; tentatively, D is TRBD1 or TRBD2 (5 bases each). Germline CDR1 is MNHEY and CDR2 is SVGAGI. Trimming stripped 0 bases from V and 1 base from J, with 6 bases between. CDR3 length: 15 amino acids. This chain's CDR3 is CASSYSGVNTGELFF. The CDR3 nucleotides are TGTGCCAGCAGTTACTCGGGGGTGAACACCGGGGAGCTGTTTTTT.

This clonotype was counted many times. The J gene is TRBJ2-1, the V gene TRBV27; D might be TRBD1 (7 bases). The CDR3 contains 13 residues. Germline values: CDR1 MNHEY, CDR2 SMNVEV (reference sequence). Trimming cost V 7 bases and J 6 bases, with 13 bases left between them. The CDR3 DNA is TGTGCCAGCACCCCAGGGGGGAGCAATGAGCAGTTCTTC. Its translation: CASTPGGSNEQFF.

The chain carries TRBV12-3 or TRBV12-4 and TRBJ1-6; no firm D call. V was shortened by 2 bases and J by 8 bases, with 10 bases between the two germline ends. The CDR3 contains 14 residues. CDR3 residues: CASSLTGIDSPLHF. In nucleotides, the CDR3 is TGTGCCAGCAGTTTAACGGGGATAGATTCACCCCTCCACTTT.

The chain employs TRBV10-3 and TRBJ2-3; TRBD1 matches 8 bases. The junction had 8 bases not matched to a gene; V was cut back by 7 bases and J by 2 bases. The CDR3 consists of 15 residues. The germline V gene encodes CDR1 ENHRY and CDR2 SYGVKD. The CDR3 DNA sequence: TGTGCCATCAATAACCCGGGACAGGCCACAGATACGCAGTATTTT. Translated, it gives CAINNPGQATDTQYF.

This clonotype was recorded many times. This rearrangement joins TRBV29-1 to TRBJ2-7, with a possible D match to TRBD2 (6 bases). This CDR3 region has 14 residues. V was shortened by 4 bases and J by 0 bases, with 13 bases between the two germline ends. Germline assignment: CDR1 SQVTM and CDR2 ANQGSEA. CDR3 nucleotides: TGCAGCGTTGTAAGCGGGTCGAGCTCCTACGAGCAGTACTTC. Its protein is CSVVSGSSSYEQYF.